One sample yielded the 6 T cell receptor beta chains listed below, sequenced in a study of spatial heterogeneity in lung cancer. Study-wide results and limits: Expanded alpha and beta TCR counts within tumors tracked tumor mutation counts.

TCRdb recomputed calls from the 5' RACE reads with MiXCR, one row per CDR3 protein. The data contain 20,000 to 25,000 distinct CDR3 sequences, roughly 6.5% of them singletons. Noted time point: sample taken at primary tumor resection. These receptors are not linked to any known antigen. The sequencing here drew on lung tumor tissue, taken at surgery. The source is a male donor with early-stage non-small cell lung cancer.

The chain combines TRBV20-1 with TRBJ1-4, with D tentatively TRBD1 (6 bases). This CDR3 contains 15 residues. Germline V gives CDR1 DFQATT, CDR2 SNEGSKA (reference sequence). Trimming took 6 bases from V and 7 from J, leaving 21 bases between them. This CDR3 reads CSALPPQGLSEKLFF. DNA of the CDR3: TGCAGTGCCCTCCCGCCCCAGGGGCTTAGTGAAAAACTGTTTTTT.

This clonotype was counted at least ten times. The chain couples TRBV7-9 to TRBJ2-5; D may be TRBD1 (6 bases). CDR3 size: 11 residues. Germline CDR1 and CDR2: SEHNR and FQNEAQ (reference sequence). V was trimmed by 1 base and J by 10 bases, leaving 7 bases between them. The DNA of the CDR3 is TGTGCCAGCAGCTTAGAGGGGGACCAGTACTTC. Amino acid sequence: CASSLEGDQYF.

This clonotype was seen repeatedly, ten times or more. J is TRBJ1-3 and V is TRBV12-3 or TRBV12-4; 7 bases are shared with TRBD1. CDR3 length: 15 residues. V was clipped by 6 bases and J by 4 bases; unmatched bases: 9. Here the CDR3 DNA reads TGTGCCAGCAGCCCGAACAGGGGTATAGGAAACACCATATATTTT. Protein product: CASSPNRGIGNTIYF.

This clonotype was seen at least ten times. J is TRBJ2-4 and V is TRBV4-1; D call uncertain. The V gene lost 4 bases and the J gene lost 6 bases, with 16 bases spanning the gap. CDR1 and CDR2 from the germline V gene are MGHRA and YSYEKL. The CDR3 spans 15 residues. CDR3 sequence (DNA): TGCGCCAGCAGCCCGACGTGGGGTCAGATAAACATTCAGTACTTC. Amino acids: CASSPTWGQINIQYF.

The chain carries TRBV6-6 and TRBJ1-2, with D hard to call. Looked up from germline, CDR1 is MNHNY and CDR2 is SVGAGI (reference sequence). Trimming took 4 bases from V and 8 from J, leaving 14 bases between them. CDR3 size: 13 residues. DNA for the CDR3: TGTGCCAGCAGTTCCTTCCTCCAAGACGGCTACACCTTC. This translates into CASSSFLQDGYTF.

This clonotype has ten or more counts. The J gene is TRBJ2-3, the V gene TRBV1; TRBD1 is taken as the D call from the table, unchecked against the DNA. TRBV1 is annotated as a pseudogene. CDR3 size: 14 residues. CDR3 in amino acids: CTSSQGGATDTQYF. The CDR3 DNA reads TGCACCAGCAGCCAAGGCGGGGCCACAGATACGCAGTATTTT.